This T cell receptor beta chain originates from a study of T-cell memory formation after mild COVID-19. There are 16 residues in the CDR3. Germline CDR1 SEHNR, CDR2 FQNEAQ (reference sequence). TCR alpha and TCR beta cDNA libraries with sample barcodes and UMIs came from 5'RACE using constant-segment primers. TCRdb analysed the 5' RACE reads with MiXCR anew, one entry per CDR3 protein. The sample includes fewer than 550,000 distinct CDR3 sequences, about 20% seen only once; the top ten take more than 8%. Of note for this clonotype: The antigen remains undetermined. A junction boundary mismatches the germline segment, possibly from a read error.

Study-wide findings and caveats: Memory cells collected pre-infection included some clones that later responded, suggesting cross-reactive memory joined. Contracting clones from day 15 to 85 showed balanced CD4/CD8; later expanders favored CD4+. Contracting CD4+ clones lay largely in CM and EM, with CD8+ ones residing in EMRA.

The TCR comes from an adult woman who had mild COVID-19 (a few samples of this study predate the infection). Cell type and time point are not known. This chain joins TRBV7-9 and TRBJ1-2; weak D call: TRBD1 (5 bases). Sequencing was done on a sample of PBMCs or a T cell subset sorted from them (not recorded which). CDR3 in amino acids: CASSVAGTLASSGYTF. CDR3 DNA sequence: TGTGCCAGCAGCGTAGCAGGGACTTTGGCATCTAGTGGCTACACCTTC.